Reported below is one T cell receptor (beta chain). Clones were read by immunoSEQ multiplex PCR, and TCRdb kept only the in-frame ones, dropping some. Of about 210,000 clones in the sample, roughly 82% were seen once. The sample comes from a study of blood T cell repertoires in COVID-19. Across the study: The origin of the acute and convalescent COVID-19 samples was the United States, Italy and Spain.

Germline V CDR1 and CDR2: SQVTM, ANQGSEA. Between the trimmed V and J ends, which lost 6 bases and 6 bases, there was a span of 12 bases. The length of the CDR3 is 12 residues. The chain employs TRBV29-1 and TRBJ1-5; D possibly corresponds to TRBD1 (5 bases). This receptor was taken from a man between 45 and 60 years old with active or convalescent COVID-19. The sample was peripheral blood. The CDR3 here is CSVATGGQPQHF. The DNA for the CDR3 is TGCAGCGTCGCAACGGGGGGTCAGCCCCAGCATTTT.